This T cell receptor (beta chain) was observed in a study of T cell responses to AZD1222 COVID-19 vaccine (dated by TCRdb to the early 2020s). Regarding the research as a whole: A total of 230 or so trial participants underwent TCR sequencing, of whom 200 to 220 received two doses of AZD1222 and roughly 25 received two doses of the MenACWY control vaccine. Trial participants were enrolled by age into subgroups of 18-55, 56-69 and 70-plus years, and roughly 160, 29 and 62 TCR-sequenced participants, respectively, were included in these subgroups.

The germline V gene specifies SGDLS as CDR1 and YYNGEE as CDR2. The germline ends are 15 bases apart after V is trimmed by 0 bases and J by 4 bases. From cysteine to phenylalanine, the CDR3 is 16 amino acids long. This entry keeps only the CDR3 DNA: 48 bases, framed from base 1. The CDR3 regions of human TCRbeta chains were analyzed by immunosequencing. Per the authors' processing: TCRs in the repertoires were compared against a reference library of SARS-CoV-2-specific TCRs that had been generated with the MIRA antigen-specificity platform. Breadth meant the fraction of unique TCRs that were SARS-CoV-2-associated, whereas depth meant the fraction of total T cells that were SARS-CoV-2-associated. Using the MIRA data, each spike-specific TCR was assigned both to the spike region to which the TCR was reactive and to a CD4 or CD8 class. Log10-transformed breadth and depth values were compared by one-way ANOVA with Sidak's multiple comparisons tests. Drawn from immuneACCESS, this table holds only the in-frame rearrangements with V and J called that TCRdb kept. Clones are partly lost; checked studies trace under half to an unresolved V gene and leave the rest unexplained. The V and J calls and clone size are taken from that table; D and trimming were inferred from the DNA. Recorded for this sample are roughly 48,000 clones; 89% of them occurred a single time. 5.3% of the sample is in the top ten clones.

Findings and caveats that apply to the study as a whole: Spike-specific TCR breadth and depth rose significantly after two AZD1222 doses compared with day 0 and with MenACWY recipients. Epitopes outside the regions mutated in the B.1.351 and B.1.1.7 variants were reportedly recognized by nearly half of the unique spike-specific TCRs. Participants were mostly white British, with more females than males. The authors suggested clonal diversity may have been underestimated. Conclusions about previously exposed vaccinees are limited because only a handful of AZD1222 recipients were SARS-CoV-2 seropositive at baseline. The 56-69-year group was small, and its depth increase did not reach significance, likely because of low power. CD4 TCRs associated with the vaccine covered the entire spike protein, and the dominant responses were in regions 160-218 and 743-854. Because no day 14 peak-response samples were available, repertoires were characterized only after the peak T cell response.

With respect to this clone: Its specific antigen is unknown. Base quality data are lacking; no much larger clone is found one base away.

The time point label on this specimen signifies: about 28 days (+/-7) after the second vaccine dose. AZD1222 recipients whose second dose came at about 4 weeks and those whose second dose came at about 12 weeks were combined into one group, since spike-specific TCR depth and breadth did not differ between the two schedules. Vaccinee samples were obtained from the UK trials COV001 and COV002, which included a single-blind randomized controlled phase 2/3 trial of AZD1222 (ChAdOx1 nCoV-19) in healthy adults. For TCRbeta chain sequencing, PBMC samples were collected from trial participants at day 0 and at day 28 after the second dose.

This clonotype was obtained from an adult who received the AZD1222 COVID-19 vaccine. The sample consisted of peripheral blood, taken 28 days after the second AZD1222 dose. The chain couples TRBV9 to TRBJ2-3; the D gene identity is not certain. The sequenced DNA: TGTGCCAGCAGCGTAGGAGGCAGTAACATGGCAGATACGCAGTATTTT. Its protein reads: CASSVGGSNMADTQYF.